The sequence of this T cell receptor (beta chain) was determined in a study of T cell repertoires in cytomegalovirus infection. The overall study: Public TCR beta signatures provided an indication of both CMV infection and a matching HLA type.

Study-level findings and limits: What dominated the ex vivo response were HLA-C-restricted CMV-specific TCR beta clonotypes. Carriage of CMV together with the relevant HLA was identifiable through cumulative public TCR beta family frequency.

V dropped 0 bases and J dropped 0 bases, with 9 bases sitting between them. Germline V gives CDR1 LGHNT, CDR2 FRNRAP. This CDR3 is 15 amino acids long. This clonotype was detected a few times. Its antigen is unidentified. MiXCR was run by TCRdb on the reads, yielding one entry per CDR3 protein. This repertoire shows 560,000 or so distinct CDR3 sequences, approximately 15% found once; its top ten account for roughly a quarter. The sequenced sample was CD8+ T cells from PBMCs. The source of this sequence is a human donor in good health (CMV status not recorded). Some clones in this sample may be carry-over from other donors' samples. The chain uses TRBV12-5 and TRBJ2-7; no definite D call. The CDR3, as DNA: TGTGCTAGTGGTTTGGTTGCAGGCAGCTCCTACGAGCAGTACTTC. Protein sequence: CASGLVAGSSYEQYF.